The 27 T cell receptor beta chains below all came from one sample that was sequenced in a study of response to subunit inactivated influenza vaccine. TCRdb re-analysed the RT-PCR reads in MiXCR, keeping a single row per CDR3 protein. The sample includes 560,000 or so distinct CDR3 sequences, around 8% of them seen just once. Sample: PBMCs from blood, taken 23 to 25 months after vaccination. All receptors come from a man between 45 and 75 years old who received an inactivated influenza vaccine.

The J gene is TRBJ2-7, the V gene TRBV2, with D tentatively TRBD2 (6 bases). The germline gives CDR1 SNHLY, CDR2 FYNNEI. V was clipped by 0 bases and J by 4 bases, with 16 bases between them. This CDR3 spans 16 amino acids. The CDR3 bases are TGTGCCAGCAGTGAAGCGCCCGGCGGAGGGGTATACGAGCAGTACTTC. It translates to CASSEAPGGGVYEQYF.

The sample holds many counts of this clonotype. The chain employs TRBV9 and TRBJ2-3, with D unclear. The CDR3 loop spans 15 amino acids. Per germline, CDR1 SGDLS and CDR2 YYNGEE. V lost 0 bases and J 1 base, leaving 9 bases between the germline ends. The CDR3 nucleotides are TGTGCCAGCAGCGTAGGGCCTACTCGCACAGATACGCAGTATTTT. It translates to CASSVGPTRTDTQYF.

Only a few counts were recorded for this clonotype. The J gene is TRBJ2-5, the V gene TRBV20-1; a weak D match, TRBD2 (6 bases). Germline V lookup: CDR1 DFQATT, CDR2 SNEGSKA (reference sequence). The CDR3 consists of 13 residues. This chain's CDR3 is CVASESGTKTQYF. The CDR3, as DNA: TGCGTTGCTAGCGAATCGGGGACCAAGACCCAGTACTTC.

The rearrangement links TRBV19 to TRBJ1-1; 9 positions match TRBD1. CDR1 and CDR2 from the germline V gene are LNHDA and SQIVND (reference sequence). The CDR3 sequence is 14 residues long. J lost 2 bases, V lost 11 bases, and 9 bases had no gene match. As DNA, the CDR3 is TGTGCCTGCAAACCGGGACAGGGTAACACTGAAGCTTTCTTT. This translates into CACKPGQGNTEAFF.

This clonotype was detected only a few times. V usage is TRBV3-1 and J usage is TRBJ2-1; D is perhaps TRBD1 (6 bases). The CDR3 covers 15 residues. V gave up 2 bases and J gave up 4 bases, with 12 bases separating them. Looked up from germline, CDR1 is LGHDT and CDR2 is YNNKEL (reference sequence). Here the CDR3 DNA reads TGTGCCAGCAGCCAACACCCTGGACAGTACAATGAGCAGTTCTTC. This gives the protein CASSQHPGQYNEQFF.

The table lists this clonotype with a few counts. The chain has TRBV20-1 and TRBJ1-1; 8 nucleotides line up with TRBD1. Germline CDR1 reads DFQATT; CDR2 reads SNEGSKA (reference sequence). V lost 3 bases, J lost 5 bases, and 11 bases stayed unmatched. This CDR3 is built from 15 residues. In nucleotides, the CDR3 is TGCAGTGCTAGGGATGATTCAGGGGGCCGAACTGAAGCTTTCTTT. This translates into CSARDDSGGRTEAFF.

Many counts were recorded for this clonotype. The gene calls are TRBV5-1 and TRBJ2-5, with D tentatively TRBD1 (6 bases). V was cut by 5 bases and J by 2 bases, with 10 bases left in between. The CDR3 extends over 13 amino acids. Germline assignment: CDR1 SGHRS and CDR2 YFSETQ. The CDR3 DNA sequence: TGCGCCAGCAGGGGGACACCTCAAGAGACCCAGTACTTC. This encodes CASRGTPQETQYF.

This clonotype was detected a few times. The CDR3 coding sequence is TGTGCCAGCAAAGATCCCGGGACAGGGTACTATGGCTACACCTTC. It translates to CASKDPGTGYYGYTF. The genes are TRBV25-1 and TRBJ1-2, with 9 bases aligning to TRBD1. The germline gives CDR1 MGHDK, CDR2 SYGVNS. J gave up 3 bases and V 7 bases, and 9 bases lay outside the gene matches. The CDR3 is made up of 15 amino acids.

This rearrangement joins TRBV2 to TRBJ2-1; 11 nucleotides match TRBD2. V lost 8 bases and J lost 6; bases outside the gene matches: 6. CDR3 length: 14 residues. Germline V CDR1 and CDR2: SNHLY, FYNNEI. The CDR3 region has the DNA TGTGCCAGCGGGGGACTAGCGGAGGGCAATGAGCAGTTCTTC. Residues: CASGGLAEGNEQFF.

V gene TRBV28 combines with J gene TRBJ1-1; D not certain. V gave up 5 bases and J gave up 11 bases, with 15 bases separating them. Germline CDR1 MDHEN, CDR2 SYDVKM. This CDR3 spans 12 amino acids. The CDR3 DNA follows: TGTGCCAGCAGTCTAGGGCCCGGGCGGGCTTTCTTT. This gives the protein CASSLGPGRAFF.

The sample holds many counts of this clonotype. The chain carries TRBV6-5 and TRBJ2-1; D uncertain. CDR3 length: 11 amino acids. Trimming took off 5 bases at V and 7 bases at J, with 6 bases between the two ends. Looked up from germline, CDR1 is MNHEY and CDR2 is SVGAGI. The DNA for the CDR3 is TGTGCCAGCAGTCACCTGAATGAGCAGTTCTTC. Amino acid sequence: CASSHLNEQFF.

This sequence joins TRBV5-1 and TRBJ2-5; no reliable D call. CDR3 size: 13 residues. The germline V gene has CDR1 SGHRS and CDR2 YFSETQ. The germline V and J ends were trimmed by 0 bases and 5 bases, with 8 bases remaining between them. The CDR3 is CASSLAGWETQYF. Here the CDR3 DNA reads TGCGCCAGCAGCTTGGCCGGATGGGAGACCCAGTACTTC.

The chain joins TRBV30 to TRBJ2-3; D might be TRBD2 (6 bases). This CDR3 is built from 14 residues. CDR1 GTSNPN and CDR2 SVGIG come from the germline V gene (reference sequence). The V and J ends lost 2 bases and 3 bases respectively, with 12 bases between them. For the CDR3, the DNA is TGTGCCTGGAGTCAAGCGGGTCTTACAGATACGCAGTATTTT. Protein: CAWSQAGLTDTQYF.

The chain couples TRBV20-1 to TRBJ2-7, with 9 bases identical to TRBD1. This CDR3 spans 15 amino acids. The V segment lost 0 bases and the J segment 3 bases; nucleotides outside the gene matches: 6. Germline CDR1 reads DFQATT; CDR2 reads SNEGSKA (reference sequence). The CDR3 DNA is TGCAGTGCTAGAGATCCGGGACAGGGCGTCTACGAGCAGTACTTC. This translates into CSARDPGQGVYEQYF.

This clonotype was detected only a few times. The chain employs TRBV4-2 and TRBJ2-7, with no clear D. Looked up from germline, CDR1 is LGHNA and CDR2 is YNFKEQ. V was shortened by 0 bases and J by 1 base, with 7 bases between the two germline ends. This CDR3 is 14 amino acids long. This CDR3 is CASSQEWQSYEQYF. In DNA, the CDR3 is TGTGCCAGCAGCCAAGAATGGCAGTCCTACGAGCAGTACTTC.

Many counts were recorded for this clonotype. V and J are TRBV24-1 and TRBJ2-1; weak D call: TRBD2 (6 bases). The germline V gene encodes CDR1 KGHDR and CDR2 SFDVKD. Trimming took off 4 bases at V and 0 bases at J, with 18 bases between the two ends. The CDR3 length is 18 residues. CDR3 residues: CATSDRVGGTSSYNEQFF. The CDR3 DNA is TGTGCCACCAGTGACAGGGTGGGCGGGACGAGCTCCTACAATGAGCAGTTCTTC.

The J gene is TRBJ2-7, the V gene TRBV2, with D perhaps matching TRBD1 (6 bases). Germline values: CDR1 SNHLY, CDR2 FYNNEI. Deletions cut 3 bases from V and 3 bases from J, with 12 bases between. The CDR3 consists of 14 residues. CDR3 sequence: CASSEGRGVYEQYF. The CDR3 DNA reads TGTGCCAGCAGTGAGGGCAGGGGTGTCTACGAGCAGTACTTC.

Comments on this clonotype: An end of the junction does not agree with germline; a read error may underlie this. The chain is built from TRBV3-1 and TRBJ2-3; 8 nucleotides match TRBD2. This CDR3 contains 17 residues. Germline CDR1 reads LGHDT; CDR2 reads YNNKEL (reference sequence). CDR3 protein: CACSQHATSVTVNTQYF. The DNA of the CDR3 is TGTGCCTGCAGCCAGCACGCGACTAGCGTAACCGTGAATACGCAGTATTTT.

This clonotype occurred a few times. V and J are TRBV5-1 and TRBJ1-4; perhaps TRBD1 as D (5 bases). CDR1 is SGHRS, CDR2 YFSETQ, per germline. Trimming left V 0 bases short and J 7 bases short, with 7 bases between. CDR3 size: 13 residues. CDR3 loop: CASSLGQSEKLFF. CDR3 nucleotides: TGCGCCAGCAGCTTGGGACAGAGTGAAAAACTGTTTTTT. Together with reference TRBV5-1 and TRBJ1-4, the CDR3 gives the full variable domain: KAGVTQTPRYLIKTRGQQVTLSCSPISGHRSVSWYQQTPGQGLQFLFEYFSETQRNKGNFPGRFSGRQFSNSRSEMNVSTLELGDSALYLCASSLGQSEKLFFGSGTQLSVL.

The chain uses TRBV5-1 and TRBJ2-7; 9 nucleotides line up with TRBD2. Germline loops: CDR1 SGHRS, CDR2 YFSETQ. The CDR3 is 15 amino acids. J lost 5 bases, V lost 0 bases, and 6 bases had no gene match. The CDR3: CASSLGSGGRDEQYF. The CDR3 DNA follows: TGCGCCAGCAGCTTGGGTAGCGGGGGCCGCGACGAGCAGTACTTC.

V is TRBV7-2 and J is TRBJ1-1; maybe TRBD1 (6 bases). The CDR3 runs 12 residues. Looked up from germline, CDR1 is SGHTA and CDR2 is FQGNSA. Trimming removed 5 bases at V and 7 bases at J, with 11 bases between. The CDR3 DNA reads as TGTGCCAGCAGCACGGGACACCTTGAAGCTTTCTTT. It is translated as CASSTGHLEAFF.

There are a few counts of this clonotype. The rearrangement joins TRBV7-8 to TRBJ2-7, with unresolved D. Germline V gene lookup returns CDR1 SGHVS and CDR2 FQNEAQ. V was pared by 1 base and J by 0 bases, with 7 bases between. The CDR3 is 14 amino acids. Here the CDR3 DNA reads TGTGCCAGCAGCTTAGAACCGTACTCCTACGAGCAGTACTTC. Translated, it gives CASSLEPYSYEQYF.

This clonotype occurred a few times. This rearrangement joins TRBV7-9 to TRBJ2-5, with 8 positions matching TRBD1. CDR1 is SEHNR, CDR2 FQNEAQ, per germline (reference sequence). V shed 1 base and J 2 bases; nucleotides not matched to a gene: 6. The CDR3 totals 16 residues. The CDR3 DNA sequence: TGTGCCAGCAGCTTAGAGGGACAGGACGGTCAAGAGACCCAGTACTTC. Translation gives CASSLEGQDGQETQYF.

This clonotype was recorded many times. The chain has TRBV4-2 and TRBJ2-7, with 7 bases that match TRBD1. From germline, CDR1 is LGHNA and CDR2 YNFKEQ. The CDR3 is made up of 14 amino acids. After removal of 1 base from V and 1 base from J, the junction contained 1 base not matched to a gene. CDR3 bases: TGTGCCAGCAGCCAAGGACAGGGATCCTACGAGCAGTACTTC. Translated: CASSQGQGSYEQYF.

This clonotype was observed a handful of times. The genes are TRBV4-3 and TRBJ1-1, with D perhaps TRBD1 (6 bases). Germline V CDR1 and CDR2: LGHNA, YSLEER. The CDR3 has 17 amino acids. V lost 3 bases, J lost 3 bases, and 20 bases lay in between. The CDR3 DNA reads as TGCGCCAGCAGCCACTCTTCCCCGCTCACAGGGTACACTGAAGCTTTCTTT. This gives the protein CASSHSSPLTGYTEAFF.

This clonotype turned up a few times. The chain joins TRBV12-3 or TRBV12-4 to TRBJ2-1; the match to TRBD1 covers 8 bases. J gave up 7 bases and V 5 bases, and 10 bases lay outside the gene matches. This CDR3 has 15 residues. CDR3 sequence: CASSLGQGRRNEQFF. CDR3 nucleotides: TGTGCCAGCAGTCTCGGACAGGGTAGGAGGAATGAGCAGTTCTTC.

This clonotype was found a few times. This sequence joins TRBV18 and TRBJ1-6; no definite D call. There are 14 residues in the CDR3. Trimming removed 3 bases from V and 7 bases from J, with 10 bases in between. Germline V CDR1 and CDR2: KGHSH, LQKENI. The CDR3 loop reads CASSPQDGNSPLHF. For the CDR3, the DNA is TGTGCCAGCTCACCTCAGGACGGGAATTCACCCCTCCACTTT.